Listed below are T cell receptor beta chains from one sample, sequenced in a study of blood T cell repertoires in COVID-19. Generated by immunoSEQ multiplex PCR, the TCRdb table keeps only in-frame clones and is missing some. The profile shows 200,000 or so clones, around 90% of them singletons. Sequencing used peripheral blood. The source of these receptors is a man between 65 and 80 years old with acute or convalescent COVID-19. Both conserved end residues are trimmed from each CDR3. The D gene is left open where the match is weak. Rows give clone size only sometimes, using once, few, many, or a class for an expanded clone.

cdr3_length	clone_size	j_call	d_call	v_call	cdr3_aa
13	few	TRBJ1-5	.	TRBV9	ASSVAGMANQPQH
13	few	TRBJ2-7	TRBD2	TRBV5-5	ASSHLAGVHYEQY
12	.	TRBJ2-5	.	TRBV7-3	ASSTTGGEETQY
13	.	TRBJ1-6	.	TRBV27	ASSLSGGGNSPLH
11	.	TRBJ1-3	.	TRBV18	ASSPGAGNTIY
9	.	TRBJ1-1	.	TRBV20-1	SLTGNTEAF
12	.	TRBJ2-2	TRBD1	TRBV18	ASSEQGTTGELF
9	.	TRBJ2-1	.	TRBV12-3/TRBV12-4	ASSLVGGQF
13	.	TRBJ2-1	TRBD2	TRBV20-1	SASSRTSVVDEQF
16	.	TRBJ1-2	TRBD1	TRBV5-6	ASSFSYRGGAYDNGYT
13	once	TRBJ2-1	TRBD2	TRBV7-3	ASSLLAGPYNEQF
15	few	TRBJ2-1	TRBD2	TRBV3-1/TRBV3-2	ASSQERGRAGAHEQF
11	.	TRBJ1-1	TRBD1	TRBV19	ASSGDRGNEAF
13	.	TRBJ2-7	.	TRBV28	ASSLWRGSSYEQY
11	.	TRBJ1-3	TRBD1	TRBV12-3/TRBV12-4	ASSLRGGNTIY
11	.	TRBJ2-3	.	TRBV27	ASSFSVTDTQY
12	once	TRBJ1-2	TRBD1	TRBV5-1	ASSSLQGGYGYT
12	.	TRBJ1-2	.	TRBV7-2	ASSPRQVGAGYT
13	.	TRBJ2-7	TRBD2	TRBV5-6	ASSRGLAGAVEQY
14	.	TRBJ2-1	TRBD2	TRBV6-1	ASSDSGLVMGNEQF
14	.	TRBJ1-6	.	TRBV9	ASSGGGSSYNSPLH
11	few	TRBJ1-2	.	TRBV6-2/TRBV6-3	ASSYSGIDGYT
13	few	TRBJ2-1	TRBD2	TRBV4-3	ASSQEVKGRDEQF
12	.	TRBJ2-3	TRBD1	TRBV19	ASSVGTDTDTQY
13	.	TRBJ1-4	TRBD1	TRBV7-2	ASSLGGTGSEKLF
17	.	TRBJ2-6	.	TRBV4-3	ASSQDGAGEFSGANVLT
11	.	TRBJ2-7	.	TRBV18	ASSPGQDYEQY
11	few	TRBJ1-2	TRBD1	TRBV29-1	SVPGQGLGGYT
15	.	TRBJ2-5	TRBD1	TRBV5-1	ASSLFGGSDRGETQY